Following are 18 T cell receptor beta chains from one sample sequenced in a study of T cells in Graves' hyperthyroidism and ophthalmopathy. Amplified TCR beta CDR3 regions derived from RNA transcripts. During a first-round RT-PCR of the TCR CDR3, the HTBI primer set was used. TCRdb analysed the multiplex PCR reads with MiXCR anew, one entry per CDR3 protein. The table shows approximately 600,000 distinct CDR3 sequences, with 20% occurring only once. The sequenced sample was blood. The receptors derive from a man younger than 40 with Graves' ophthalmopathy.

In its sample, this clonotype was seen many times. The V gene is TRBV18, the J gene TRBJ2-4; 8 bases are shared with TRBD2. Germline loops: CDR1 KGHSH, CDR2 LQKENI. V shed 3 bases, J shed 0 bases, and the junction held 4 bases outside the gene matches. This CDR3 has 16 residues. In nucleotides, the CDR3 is TGTGCCAGCTCACCTCAGGCGGGAGGAGCCAAAAACATTCAGTACTTC. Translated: CASSPQAGGAKNIQYF.

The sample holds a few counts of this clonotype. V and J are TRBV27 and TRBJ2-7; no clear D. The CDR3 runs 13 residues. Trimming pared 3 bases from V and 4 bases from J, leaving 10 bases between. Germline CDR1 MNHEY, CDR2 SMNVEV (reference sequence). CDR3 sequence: CASSFLHPYEQYF. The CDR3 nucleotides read TGTGCCAGCAGTTTCCTACACCCTTACGAGCAGTACTTC.

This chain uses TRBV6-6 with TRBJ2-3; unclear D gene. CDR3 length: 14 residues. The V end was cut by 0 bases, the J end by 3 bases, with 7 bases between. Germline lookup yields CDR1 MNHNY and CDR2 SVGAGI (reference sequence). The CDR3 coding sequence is TGTGCCAGCAGTTACTCTCGGAAGACAGATACGCAGTATTTT. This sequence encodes CASSYSRKTDTQYF.

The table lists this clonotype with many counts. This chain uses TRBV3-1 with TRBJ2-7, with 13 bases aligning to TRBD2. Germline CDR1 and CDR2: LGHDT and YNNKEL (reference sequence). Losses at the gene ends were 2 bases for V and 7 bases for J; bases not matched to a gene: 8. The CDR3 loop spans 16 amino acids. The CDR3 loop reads CASSQPGLAGIGEQYF. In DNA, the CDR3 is TGTGCCAGCAGCCAACCGGGACTAGCGGGAATAGGGGAGCAGTACTTC.

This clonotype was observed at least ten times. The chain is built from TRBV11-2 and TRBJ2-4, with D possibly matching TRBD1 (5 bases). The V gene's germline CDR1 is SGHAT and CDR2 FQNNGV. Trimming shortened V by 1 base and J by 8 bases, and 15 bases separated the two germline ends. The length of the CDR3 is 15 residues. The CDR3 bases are TGTGCCAGCAGCTTAGCCGGCAGGGATTCAGACATTCAGTACTTC. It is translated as CASSLAGRDSDIQYF.

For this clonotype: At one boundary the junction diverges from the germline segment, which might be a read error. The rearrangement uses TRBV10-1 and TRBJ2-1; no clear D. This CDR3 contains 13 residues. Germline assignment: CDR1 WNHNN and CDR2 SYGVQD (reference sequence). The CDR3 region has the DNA TGCGCCAGCAGTGAGTCTGGGTGGGCTGAGAAGTTCTTC. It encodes CASSESGWAEKFF.

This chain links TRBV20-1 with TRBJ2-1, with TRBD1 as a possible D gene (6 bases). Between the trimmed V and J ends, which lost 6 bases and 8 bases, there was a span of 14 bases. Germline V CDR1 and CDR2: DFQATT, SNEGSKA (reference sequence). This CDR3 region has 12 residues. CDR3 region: CSAHRVGYEQFF. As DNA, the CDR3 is TGCAGTGCCCACAGGGTTGGCTATGAGCAGTTCTTC.

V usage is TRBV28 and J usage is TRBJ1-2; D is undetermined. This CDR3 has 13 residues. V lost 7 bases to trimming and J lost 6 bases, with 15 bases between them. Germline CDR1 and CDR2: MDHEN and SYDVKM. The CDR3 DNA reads TGTGCCAGCACCGAGCCGCTAGTACATGGCTACACCTTC. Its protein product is CASTEPLVHGYTF.

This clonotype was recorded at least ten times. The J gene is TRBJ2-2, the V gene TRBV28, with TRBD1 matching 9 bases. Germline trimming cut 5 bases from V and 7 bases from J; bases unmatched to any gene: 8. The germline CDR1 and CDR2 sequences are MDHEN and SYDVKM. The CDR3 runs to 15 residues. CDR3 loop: CASSPGTGRGGELFF. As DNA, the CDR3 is TGTGCCAGCAGTCCCGGGACAGGGAGGGGCGGGGAGCTGTTTTTT.

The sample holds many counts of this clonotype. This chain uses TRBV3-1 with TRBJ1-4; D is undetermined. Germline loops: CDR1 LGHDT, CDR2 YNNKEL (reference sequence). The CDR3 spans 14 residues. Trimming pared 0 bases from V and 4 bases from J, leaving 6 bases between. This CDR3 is CASSQDLDNEKLFF. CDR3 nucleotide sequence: TGTGCCAGCAGCCAAGATCTTGATAATGAAAAACTGTTTTTT.

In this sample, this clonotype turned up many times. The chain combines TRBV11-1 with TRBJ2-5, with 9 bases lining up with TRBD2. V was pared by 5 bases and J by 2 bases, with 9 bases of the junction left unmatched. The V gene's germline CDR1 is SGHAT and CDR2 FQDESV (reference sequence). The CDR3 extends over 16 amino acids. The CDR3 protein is CASSPGLAPAQETQYF. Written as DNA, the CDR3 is TGTGCCAGCAGCCCGGGACTAGCTCCAGCTCAAGAGACCCAGTACTTC.

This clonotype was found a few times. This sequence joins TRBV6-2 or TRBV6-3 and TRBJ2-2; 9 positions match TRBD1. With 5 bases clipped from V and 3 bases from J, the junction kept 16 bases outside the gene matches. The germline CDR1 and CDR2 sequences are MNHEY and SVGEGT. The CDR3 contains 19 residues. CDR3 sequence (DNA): TGTGCCAGCAGTCGCCAGGACAGGGGATATCGAGAGGACACCGGGGAGCTGTTTTTT. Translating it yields CASSRQDRGYREDTGELFF.

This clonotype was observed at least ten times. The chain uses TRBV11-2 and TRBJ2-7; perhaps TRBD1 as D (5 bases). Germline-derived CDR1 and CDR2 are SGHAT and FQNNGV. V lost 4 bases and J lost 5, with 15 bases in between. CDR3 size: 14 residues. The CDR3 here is CASSSRVLGHEQYF. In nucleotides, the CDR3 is TGTGCCAGCAGCTCCAGGGTCCTAGGGCACGAGCAGTACTTC. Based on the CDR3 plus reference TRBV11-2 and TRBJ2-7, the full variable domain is EAGVAQSPRYKIIEKRQSVAFWCNPISGHATLYWYQQILGQGPKLLIQFQNNGVVDDSQLPKDRFSAERLKGVDSTLKIQPAKLEDSAVYLCASSSRVLGHEQYFGPGTRLTVT.

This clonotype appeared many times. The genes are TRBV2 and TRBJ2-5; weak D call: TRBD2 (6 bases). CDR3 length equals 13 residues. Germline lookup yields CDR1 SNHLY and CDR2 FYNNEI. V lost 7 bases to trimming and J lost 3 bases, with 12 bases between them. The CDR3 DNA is TGTGCCAGCAAGACTAGTTTAAAAGAGACCCAGTACTTC. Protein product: CASKTSLKETQYF.

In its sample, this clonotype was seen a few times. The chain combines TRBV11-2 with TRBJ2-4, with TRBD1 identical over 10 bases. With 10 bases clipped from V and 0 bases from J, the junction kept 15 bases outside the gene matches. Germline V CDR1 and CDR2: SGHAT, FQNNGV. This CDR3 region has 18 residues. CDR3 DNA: TGTGCCAACCCTCCGACAGGGGGCGATCCCCTAGCCAAAAACATTCAGTACTTC. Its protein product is CANPPTGGDPLAKNIQYF. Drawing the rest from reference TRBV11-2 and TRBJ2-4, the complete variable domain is EAGVAQSPRYKIIEKRQSVAFWCNPISGHATLYWYQQILGQGPKLLIQFQNNGVVDDSQLPKDRFSAERLKGVDSTLKIQPAKLEDSAVYLCANPPTGGDPLAKNIQYFGAGTRLSVL.

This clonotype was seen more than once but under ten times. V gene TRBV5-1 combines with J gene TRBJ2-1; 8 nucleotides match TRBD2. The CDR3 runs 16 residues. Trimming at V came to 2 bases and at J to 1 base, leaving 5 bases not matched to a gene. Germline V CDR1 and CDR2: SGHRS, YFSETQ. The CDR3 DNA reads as TGCGCCAGCAGCTTTGTCCCTAGCGGGTCCTACAATGAGCAGTTCTTC. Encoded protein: CASSFVPSGSYNEQFF.

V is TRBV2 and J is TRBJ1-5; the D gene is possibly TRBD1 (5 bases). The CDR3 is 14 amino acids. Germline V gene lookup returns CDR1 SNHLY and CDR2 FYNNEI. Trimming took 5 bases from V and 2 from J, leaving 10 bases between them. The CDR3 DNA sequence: TGTGCCAGCAGTTTATCACAGGGCAATCAGCCCCAGCATTTT. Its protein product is CASSLSQGNQPQHF.

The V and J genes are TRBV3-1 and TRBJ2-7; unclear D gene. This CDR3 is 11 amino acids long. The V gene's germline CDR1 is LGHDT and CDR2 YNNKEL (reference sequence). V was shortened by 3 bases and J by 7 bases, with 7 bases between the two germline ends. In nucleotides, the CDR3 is TGTGCCAGCAGCCAGGCCGAGGAGCAGTACTTC. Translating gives CASSQAEEQYF.